The 32 T cell receptor beta chains presented below share a single source sample, sequenced in a study of T cell repertoires in cytomegalovirus infection. TCRdb itself ran the reads through MiXCR, one entry per CDR3 protein. The table shows fewer than 350,000 distinct CDR3 sequences, with about a sixth occurring only once. Material: PBMCs. The receptors shown here come from a human donor in good health (CMV status not recorded). Some clones in this sample may be carry-over from other donors' samples.

The sample holds a few counts of this clonotype. The rearrangement joins TRBV20-1 to TRBJ2-5; 8 bases are a match to TRBD2. Germline V gene sequence: CDR1 DFQATT, CDR2 SNEGSKA (reference sequence). J was trimmed by 5 bases and V by 6 bases; bases with no gene match: 14. This CDR3 region has 15 residues. The CDR3 nucleotides are TGCAGTGCCAGACGGCTCGGGGGGGTAGGGGAGACCCAGTACTTC. Residues: CSARRLGGVGETQYF.

The J gene is TRBJ2-3, the V gene TRBV9; D call uncertain. Germline CDR1 and CDR2: SGDLS and YYNGEE. This CDR3 has 14 amino acids. V was pared by 1 base and J by 4 bases, with 10 bases between. The CDR3 coding sequence is TGTGCCAGCAGCGTACAGGACGTCCCAGATACGCAGTATTTT. It codes for CASSVQDVPDTQYF.

This clonotype was observed at least ten times. The chain has TRBV7-3 and TRBJ2-2; 7 bases match TRBD1. The V segment lost 3 bases and the J segment 7 bases; nucleotides outside the gene matches: 2. Germline loops: CDR1 SGHTA, CDR2 FQGTGA. The CDR3 consists of 13 residues. In DNA form, the CDR3 reads TGTGCCAGCAGCTTCAGGGGGATCGGGGAGCTGTTTTTT. It codes for CASSFRGIGELFF.

The chain joins TRBV5-1 to TRBJ2-7; TRBD1 matches 9 bases. Germline V gene sequence: CDR1 SGHRS, CDR2 YFSETQ. The V gene end was trimmed by 4 bases and the J gene end by 0 bases; junction bases not matched to a gene: 14. The CDR3 is 18 residues long. The CDR3 DNA reads as TGCGCCAGCAGCAGGGCCATCACACTGGGACAGGGCTCCTACGAGCAGTACTTC. It codes for CASSRAITLGQGSYEQYF.

The V call is TRBV7-9, the J call TRBJ2-3, with D maybe TRBD1 (5 bases). Germline V gives CDR1 SEHNR, CDR2 FQNEAQ (reference sequence). The CDR3 totals 15 residues. Trimming stripped 1 base from V and 8 bases from J, with 16 bases between. The CDR3 nucleotides read TGTGCCAGCAGCTTAGTCCCGCAGACAGCCGGTACGCAGTATTTT. Its translation: CASSLVPQTAGTQYF.

This clonotype has ten or more counts. This chain connects TRBV12-5 to TRBJ2-7, with D perhaps matching TRBD1 or TRBD2 (5 bases each). Germline loops: CDR1 LGHNT, CDR2 FRNRAP. The CDR3 contains 16 residues. The V and J ends lost 1 base and 2 bases respectively, with 15 bases between them. This CDR3 reads CASGLATGTLAYEQYF. As DNA, the CDR3 is TGTGCTAGTGGTTTGGCTACCGGGACCTTAGCCTACGAGCAGTACTTC.

The sample holds a few counts of this clonotype. The rearrangement uses TRBV6-1 and TRBJ1-1; D perhaps matches TRBD1 (5 bases). V lost 4 bases, J lost 8 bases, and 11 bases lay in between. This CDR3 has 12 amino acids. Germline V gives CDR1 MNHNS, CDR2 SASEGT. CDR3 sequence: CASSAWGWEAFF. In nucleotides, the CDR3 is TGTGCCAGCAGTGCCTGGGGGTGGGAAGCTTTCTTT.

This clonotype has only a few counts. J is TRBJ2-2 and V is TRBV12-3 or TRBV12-4; D unclear. The CDR3 has 14 amino acids. V lost 3 bases and J 3 bases, leaving 8 bases between the germline ends. The CDR3 DNA sequence: TGTGCCAGCAGTTTCAGCGTGGACACCGGGGAGCTGTTTTTT. Translated: CASSFSVDTGELFF.

The chain carries TRBV5-1 and TRBJ1-4; perhaps TRBD1 as D (6 bases). Trimming cost V 3 bases and J 4 bases, with 10 bases left between them. Germline V gene data show CDR1 as SGHRS and CDR2 as YFSETQ. The CDR3 is made up of 14 amino acids. The chain's CDR3 is CASSSGQSNEKLFF. CDR3 DNA sequence: TGCGCCAGCAGCTCCGGACAGAGTAATGAAAAACTGTTTTTT.

This clonotype occurred once. The rearrangement links TRBV5-4 to TRBJ2-3; 9 bases fit TRBD2. Trimming at V came to 6 bases and at J to 2 bases, leaving 7 bases not matched to a gene. Per the germline V gene, CDR1 is SGHNT and CDR2 is YYREEE (reference sequence). The CDR3 length is 15 residues. CDR3 coding DNA: TGTGCCAGCAACCCCGCTAGCGGGGCCACAGATACGCAGTATTTT. Protein: CASNPASGATDTQYF.

This clonotype was counted many times. The genes are TRBV7-2 and TRBJ2-7, with 9 nucleotides matching TRBD2. CDR1 SGHTA and CDR2 FQGNSA come from the germline V gene. The CDR3 extends over 15 amino acids. J was trimmed by 5 bases and V by 2 bases; bases with no gene match: 7. CDR3 DNA: TGTGCCAGCAGCTTAATGCGCGGGGGGGCCAACGAGCAGTACTTC. Translated, it gives CASSLMRGGANEQYF.

V usage is TRBV18 and J usage is TRBJ1-4, with 7 bases matching TRBD1. This CDR3 is 16 amino acids long. J was trimmed by 3 bases and V by 3 bases; bases with no gene match: 7. From germline, CDR1 is KGHSH and CDR2 LQKENI. The CDR3 DNA reads TGTGCCAGCTCACCGGGAAGGGGGCAAGCTAATGAAAAACTGTTTTTT. Residues: CASSPGRGQANEKLFF.

The V and J genes are TRBV3-1 and TRBJ1-1; D call uncertain. This CDR3 comprises 15 residues. In germline, CDR1 is LGHDT, CDR2 YNNKEL (reference sequence). Trimming removed 5 bases from V and 1 base from J, with 14 bases in between. Here the CDR3 DNA reads TGTGCCAGCAGCAAAAGTTGGTCGGGGAACACTGAAGCTTTCTTT. This sequence encodes CASSKSWSGNTEAFF. Looking up the rest from reference TRBV3-1 and TRBJ1-1 gives the full variable domain: DTAVSQTPKYLVTQMGNDKSIKCEQNLGHDTMYWYKQDSKKFLKIMFSYNNKELIINETVPNRFSPKSPDKAHLNLHINSLELGDSAVYFCASSKSWSGNTEAFFGQGTRLTVV.

The sample holds a few counts of this clonotype. The chain links TRBV6-2 or TRBV6-3 to TRBJ1-1; D is unresolved. V was pared by 8 bases and J by 4 bases, with 8 bases between. Germline V CDR1 and CDR2: MNHEY, SVGEGT. This CDR3 spans 11 amino acids. CDR3 residues: CASGLGTEAFF. For the CDR3, the DNA is TGTGCCAGCGGTCTGGGCACTGAAGCTTTCTTT.

The V gene is TRBV3-1, the J gene TRBJ2-2; D remains unclear. CDR3 length: 14 residues. Deletions cut 4 bases from V and 2 bases from J, with 8 bases between. Germline lookup yields CDR1 LGHDT and CDR2 YNNKEL (reference sequence). CDR3 region: CASSLMTNTGELFF. CDR3 DNA sequence: TGTGCCAGCAGCCTCATGACTAACACCGGGGAGCTGTTTTTT.

The chain is built from TRBV2 and TRBJ2-6; 7 bases are a match to TRBD1. Per germline, CDR1 SNHLY and CDR2 FYNNEI. J gave up 3 bases and V 3 bases, and 5 bases lay outside the gene matches. The CDR3 runs to 16 residues. The CDR3 region is CASSETGPVGANVLTF. The CDR3 nucleotides are TGTGCCAGCAGTGAGACAGGGCCGGTTGGGGCCAACGTCCTGACTTTC.

This clonotype was seen many times. This chain joins TRBV7-2 and TRBJ1-1, with no clear D. Germline lookup yields CDR1 SGHTA and CDR2 FQGNSA. The CDR3 extends over 15 amino acids. The V and J ends lost 5 bases and 4 bases respectively, with 17 bases between them. In DNA, the CDR3 is TGTGCCAGCAGCATACCGGGCATTACGGGCACTGAAGCTTTCTTT. Residues: CASSIPGITGTEAFF. The full variable domain, in which reference TRBV7-2 and TRBJ1-1 provide the parts outside the CDR3, is GAGVSQSPSNKVTEKGKDVELRCDPISGHTALYWYRQSLGQGLEFLIYFQGNSAPDKSGLPSDRFSAERTGGSVSTLTIQRTQQEDSAVYLCASSIPGITGTEAFFGQGTRLTVV.

In this sample, this clonotype turned up once. The chain employs TRBV18 and TRBJ2-7; D is possibly TRBD2 (6 bases). V lost 3 bases and J 5 bases, leaving 14 bases between the germline ends. CDR1 is KGHSH, CDR2 LQKENI, per germline. This CDR3 has 14 residues. CDR3 region: CASSPGRQANEQYF. The CDR3 region has the DNA TGTGCCAGCTCACCGGGGAGGCAGGCAAACGAGCAGTACTTC.

This clonotype has more than one count but fewer than ten. The chain couples TRBV4-1 to TRBJ2-5; the match to TRBD2 covers 9 bases. Losses at the gene ends were 4 bases for V and 5 bases for J; bases not matched to a gene: 8. Germline lookup yields CDR1 MGHRA and CDR2 YSYEKL. This CDR3 spans 15 amino acids. The CDR3 nucleotides are TGCGCCAGCAGCCCCGTGGACAGCGGGAGGGAGACCCAGTACTTC. Translating gives CASSPVDSGRETQYF.

The chain employs TRBV6-1 and TRBJ2-2; D is tentatively TRBD1 or TRBD2 (7 bases each). Trimming left V 6 bases short and J 7 bases short, with 21 bases between. CDR3 length equals 16 residues. CDR1 is MNHNS and CDR2 is SASEGT in the germline V gene. DNA of the CDR3: TGTGCCAGCAGGCCAAGACCGACAGGGAGGGTCGGGGAGCTGTTTTTT. It encodes CASRPRPTGRVGELFF.

A few counts support this clonotype. The chain joins TRBV4-1 to TRBJ2-5, with unresolved D. Germline V gene lookup returns CDR1 MGHRA and CDR2 YSYEKL. The CDR3 is made up of 13 amino acids. Trimming shortened V by 0 bases and J by 7 bases, and 9 bases separated the two germline ends. CDR3 protein: CASSQDHWATQYF. DNA of the CDR3: TGCGCCAGCAGCCAAGATCATTGGGCGACCCAGTACTTC.

This clonotype was counted many times. The gene calls are TRBV6-2 or TRBV6-3 and TRBJ2-1; 11 bases match TRBD2. Germline values: CDR1 MNHEY, CDR2 SVGEGT. CDR3 length equals 15 residues. V shed 5 bases and J 5 bases; nucleotides not matched to a gene: 5. In DNA form, the CDR3 reads TGTGCCAGCAGTAATCAGGGACTAGCGGACAATGAGCAGTTCTTC. Translating gives CASSNQGLADNEQFF.

The chain carries TRBV20-1 and TRBJ2-1, with 15 bases lining up with TRBD2. The germline gives CDR1 DFQATT, CDR2 SNEGSKA (reference sequence). The trim removed 6 bases at V and 6 bases at J, leaving 9 bases unmatched. The CDR3 has 16 amino acids. CDR3 nucleotide sequence: TGCAGTGCGGGAAATCCGGGACTAGCGGGGGGCAATGAGCAGTTCTTC. Residues: CSAGNPGLAGGNEQFF.

The sample holds a few counts of this clonotype. The rearrangement joins TRBV6-1 to TRBJ1-5, with 10 bases aligning to TRBD1. CDR1 and CDR2 from the germline V gene are MNHNS and SASEGT. V shed 6 bases and J 7 bases; nucleotides not matched to a gene: 9. This CDR3 comprises 15 residues. The CDR3 protein is CASRPGTGVGQPQHF. The CDR3 region has the DNA TGTGCCAGCAGACCCGGGACAGGGGTTGGCCAGCCCCAGCATTTT.

This chain joins TRBV2 and TRBJ2-2; D gene unclear. The CDR3 length is 12 residues. Trimming shortened V by 5 bases and J by 7 bases, and 8 bases separated the two germline ends. Germline loops: CDR1 SNHLY, CDR2 FYNNEI. CDR3 region: CASSFGFGELFF. The DNA of the CDR3 is TGTGCCAGCAGTTTTGGGTTCGGGGAGCTGTTTTTT.

The chain combines TRBV5-1 with TRBJ2-1, with TRBD2 identical over 9 bases. The CDR3 covers 17 residues. J gave up 4 bases and V 5 bases, and 13 bases lay outside the gene matches. Germline V lookup: CDR1 SGHRS, CDR2 YFSETQ. The CDR3 region is CASSFSWTSAAYNEQFF. For the CDR3, the DNA is TGCGCCAGCAGTTTTTCCTGGACTAGCGCGGCATACAATGAGCAGTTCTTC.

As regards this clonotype: Given a much more abundant clone one base away, this may be a read error. The genes are TRBV4-1 and TRBJ1-1; D uncertain. CDR3 length: 15 residues. Germline CDR1 reads MGHRA; CDR2 reads YSYEKL. V lost 1 base, J lost 1 base, and 10 bases lay in between. Written as DNA, the CDR3 is TGCGCCAGCAGCCAAGCTTGGGGTCCGAACACTGAAGCTTTCTTT. Its translation: CASSQAWGPNTEAFF.

The rearrangement joins TRBV5-8 to TRBJ2-5; 8 bases agree with TRBD2. This CDR3 region has 16 residues. Germline-derived CDR1 and CDR2 are SGHTS and YDEGEE. Trimming at V came to 8 bases and at J to 5 bases, leaving 17 bases not matched to a gene. This CDR3 is CASSLTAGATSETQYF. The DNA of the CDR3 is TGTGCCAGTTCCCTTACAGCGGGGGCGACCAGCGAGACCCAGTACTTC.

This clonotype was picked up many times. The chain has TRBV7-2 and TRBJ2-1, with 7 nucleotides matching TRBD1. The CDR3 loop spans 15 amino acids. V was pared by 5 bases and J by 5 bases, with 9 bases of the junction left unmatched. CDR1 is SGHTA, CDR2 FQGNSA, per germline. CDR3 DNA: TGTGCCAGCAGCAGAGACTGGGGGACAGACAATGAGCAGTTCTTC. Its translation is CASSRDWGTDNEQFF.

This clonotype was seen more than once but under ten times. CDR3 amino acids: CSARPPGGTLYNEQFF. The CDR3 region has the DNA TGCAGTGCTAGACCACCGGGGGGAACCCTCTACAATGAGCAGTTCTTC. V gene TRBV20-1 combines with J gene TRBJ2-1, with 7 nucleotides matching TRBD2. CDR3 length: 16 amino acids. Looked up from germline, CDR1 is DFQATT and CDR2 is SNEGSKA (reference sequence). V trimming: 2 bases; J trimming: 3 bases; junction bases outside the gene matches: 10.

The table lists this clonotype with many counts. The V call is TRBV28, the J call TRBJ1-6; D not certain. V was clipped by 6 bases and J by 7 bases, with 10 bases between them. Germline V gene sequence: CDR1 MDHEN, CDR2 SYDVKM. CDR3 length equals 13 residues. CDR3 residues: CASSQEENSPLHF. The CDR3 DNA reads TGTGCCAGCAGCCAAGAGGAGAATTCACCCCTCCACTTT.

Comment on this clonotype: The junction does not match germline at one end; this may be a read error. The genes are TRBV6-6 and TRBJ1-5, with 9 positions matching TRBD1. The CDR3 consists of 15 residues. The germline gives CDR1 MNHNY, CDR2 SVGAGI (reference sequence). The CDR3 here is CASTWVQGANLPQHF. The CDR3 nucleotides read TGTGCCAGCACCTGGGTACAGGGGGCGAATCTGCCCCAGCATTTT.